The rows below give T cell receptor beta chains drawn from one sample of a study of T cell responses to AZD1222 COVID-19 vaccine. The method was immunoSEQ multiplex PCR; TCRdb's version includes in-frame clones alone and lacks a portion of them. The sample lists 70,000 to 85,000 clones; around 86% were seen once. Sequencing used peripheral blood, obtained on day 0 of AZD1222 vaccination. The receptors come from an adult in good health. CDR3s include the opening cysteine and the closing phenylalanine or tryptophan. A D gene is named only where the DNA matches it firmly. Size values are once, few and many counts, or a class for expanded clones, and some rows have none.

>TRBJ2-2|NA|NA|TRBV6-6
CASRPFGDTGELFF
TGTGCCAGCAGGCCCTTCGGAGATACCGGGGAGCTGTTTTTT
>TRBJ1-3|NA|NA|TRBV5-4
CASSLANPGNTIYF
TGTGCCAGCAGCTTGGCAAACCCCGGAAACACCATATATTTT
>TRBJ2-7|few|TRBD2|TRBV7-8
CASSLGGGTYEQYF
TGTGCCAGCAGCTTGGGGGGAGGGACCTACGAGCAGTACTTC
>TRBJ2-6|once|NA|TRBV10-3
CAISESGFSGANVLTF
TGTGCCATCAGTGAGTCTGGGTTTTCTGGGGCCAACGTCCTGACTTTC
>TRBJ2-2|few|TRBD1|TRBV5-4
CASSRGQANTGELFF
TGTGCCAGCAGCAGGGGACAGGCGAACACCGGGGAGCTGTTTTTT
>TRBJ2-1|NA|TRBD2|TRBV6-5
CASSQGGLAGVEQFF
TGTGCCAGCAGTCAGGGGGGACTAGCGGGGGTTGAGCAGTTCTTC
>TRBJ2-3|few|TRBD2|TRBV3-1/TRBV3-2
CASSHGLAGGPTDTQYF
TGTGCCAGCAGCCACGGACTAGCGGGGGGGCCCACAGATACGCAGTATTTT
>TRBJ2-1|NA|NA|TRBV7-2
CASSLGLDPYNEQFF
TGTGCCAGCAGCTTAGGACTAGACCCCTACAATGAGCAGTTCTTC
>TRBJ2-7|NA|TRBD1|TRBV30
CAWSLGQASSYEQYF
TGTGCCTGGAGCCTCGGACAGGCGAGCTCCTACGAGCAGTACTTC
>TRBJ1-6|NA|NA|TRBV5-1
CASSLERSPDNSPLHF
TGCGCCAGCAGCTTGGAAAGAAGTCCGGATAATTCACCCCTCCACTTT